One and the same sample provided the 5 T cell receptor beta chains below, sequenced in a study of T cells in localized non-small cell lung cancer. The data were produced by immunoSEQ multiplex PCR, yet TCRdb's version contains in-frame clones alone and is incomplete. Of 55,000 to 75,000 clones in the sample, approximately 90% were seen once. Sequences were derived from peripheral blood, sampled before any cancer treatment. Source of these receptors: a man aged 35-69 years with stage I lung adenocarcinoma.

V is TRBV30 and J is TRBJ2-3; 7 bases are shared with TRBD2. Trimming cost V 3 bases and J 1 base; bases outside gene matches: 10. Germline lookup yields CDR1 GTSNPN and CDR2 SVGIG (reference sequence). The CDR3 contains 16 residues. CDR3 coding DNA: TGTGCCTGGAGGGCAAGTGGGGGACTACGCACAGATACGCAGTATTTT. It specifies CAWRASGGLRTDTQYF.

The chain couples TRBV30 to TRBJ2-2, with D unclear. Trimming cost V 2 bases and J 1 base, with 8 bases left between them. The germline CDR1 and CDR2 sequences are GTSNPN and SVGIG (reference sequence). The CDR3 contains 14 residues. This CDR3 is CAWSSWGNTGELFF. The CDR3 DNA is TGTGCCTGGAGTAGCTGGGGGAACACCGGGGAGCTGTTTTTT.

This chain links TRBV6-5 with TRBJ1-2; D not resolved. CDR1 is MNHEY, CDR2 SVGAGI, per germline. The CDR3 totals 13 residues. Trimming pared 3 bases from V and 0 bases from J, leaving 5 bases between. As DNA, the CDR3 is TGTGCCAGCAGTTATAAGTCTAACTATGGCTACACCTTC. As protein: CASSYKSNYGYTF.

The chain links TRBV19 to TRBJ2-7, with 8 bases fitting TRBD1. This CDR3 is 16 amino acids long. Germline V gives CDR1 LNHDA, CDR2 SQIVND (reference sequence). Germline trimming cut 4 bases from V and 2 bases from J; bases unmatched to any gene: 10. For the CDR3, the DNA is TGTGCCAGTAGTAAAGGACAGGGTGGAAGCACCTACGAGCAGTACTTC. This gives the protein CASSKGQGGSTYEQYF.

CDR3 DNA sequence: TGTGCCAGCAGCTTAGCCCCCCCCGACGAGCAGTACTTC. Its translation is CASSLAPPDEQYF. This rearrangement joins TRBV11-2 to TRBJ2-7; D gene unclear. The CDR3 consists of 13 residues. Germline V CDR1 and CDR2: SGHAT, FQNNGV. The V end lost 1 base, the J end lost 5 bases, and 9 bases lay between the germline ends. Looking up the rest from reference TRBV11-2 and TRBJ2-7 gives the full variable domain: EAGVAQSPRYKIIEKRQSVAFWCNPISGHATLYWYQQILGQGPKLLIQFQNNGVVDDSQLPKDRFSAERLKGVDSTLKIQPAKLEDSAVYLCASSLAPPDEQYFGPGTRLTVT.